Below, 21 T cell receptor beta chains from the same sample are listed, as sequenced in a study of T cells in Graves' hyperthyroidism and ophthalmopathy. RNA transcripts gave rise to amplified TCR beta CDR3 regions. Primed by the HTBI set, a first-round RT-PCR was run on the TCR CDR3. TCRdb reanalysed the multiplex PCR reads using MiXCR and keeps one entry per CDR3 protein. The data contain hundreds of thousands of distinct CDR3 sequences, 17% of them singletons. The specimen was blood. The receptors come from a woman in her late teens or twenties with Graves' ophthalmopathy.

This clonotype was seen at least ten times. V gene TRBV6-1 combines with J gene TRBJ2-7; 8 nucleotides agree with TRBD2. This CDR3 contains 15 residues. Germline values: CDR1 MNHNS, CDR2 SASEGT. Trimming at V came to 8 bases and at J to 5 bases, leaving 14 bases not matched to a gene. The CDR3 coding sequence is TGTGCCAGCGCACTAGCGGACGGATCCGGGGACGAGCAGTACTTC. Protein: CASALADGSGDEQYF.

Comments on this clonotype: A read error is possible here, since a much larger clone lies one base away. This rearrangement joins TRBV2 to TRBJ2-2; TRBD2 might be the D (5 bases). Trimming left V 4 bases short and J 4 bases short, with 10 bases between. The V gene's germline CDR1 is SNHLY and CDR2 FYNNEI. This CDR3 has 14 residues. The CDR3 bases are TGTGCCAGCAGTGGACGGGGAACCACCGGGGAGCTGTTTTTT. Amino acids: CASSGRGTTGELFF. Together with reference TRBV2 and TRBJ2-2, the CDR3 gives the full variable domain: EPEVTQTPSHQVTQMGQEVILRCVPISNHLYFYWYRQILGQKVEFLVSFYNNEISEKSEIFDDQFSVERPDGSNFTLKIRSTKLEDSAMYFCASSGRGTTGELFFGEGSRLTVL.

At least ten counts were recorded for this clonotype. The chain has TRBV6-2 or TRBV6-3 and TRBJ2-5, with D tentatively TRBD1 (5 bases). CDR3 length equals 15 residues. The germline V gene encodes CDR1 MNHEY and CDR2 SVGEGT. V shed 4 bases and J shed 12 bases, with 24 bases lying between them. The CDR3 nucleotides read TGTGCCAGCAGTTCCACACGACAGCCCAGTACTGAAAAGTACTTC. It yields the protein CASSSTRQPSTEKYF.

This clonotype was observed a handful of times. This chain links TRBV6-5 with TRBJ2-1; 7 bases line up with TRBD2. The germline CDR1 and CDR2 sequences are MNHEY and SVGAGI. V trimming: 0 bases; J trimming: 8 bases; junction bases outside the gene matches: 4. The length of the CDR3 is 14 residues. CDR3 nucleotide sequence: TGTGCCAGCAGTTACTCGGGCGGGGGAGATGAGCAGTTCTTC. Amino acid sequence: CASSYSGGGDEQFF.

The V gene is TRBV6-2 or TRBV6-3, the J gene TRBJ1-5, with D unresolved. The CDR3 totals 14 residues. CDR1 MNHEY and CDR2 SVGEGT come from the germline V gene. V lost 4 bases, J lost 3 bases, and 10 bases lay in between. The CDR3 here is CASSWGIFNQPQHF. The CDR3 bases are TGTGCCAGCAGTTGGGGAATTTTCAATCAGCCCCAGCATTTT.

This clonotype has just a few counts. The junction differs from germline at one of its ends, possibly a read error. This chain uses TRBV3-1 with TRBJ2-5; 11 nucleotides line up with TRBD1. This CDR3 has 16 amino acids. The germline V gene encodes CDR1 LGHDT and CDR2 YNNKEL (reference sequence). CDR3 protein: CTSSPPYGTGGETQYF. The CDR3 DNA sequence: TGTACCAGCAGCCCCCCCTACGGGACAGGGGGAGAGACCCAGTACTTC.

This clonotype was found many times. The chain couples TRBV7-8 to TRBJ1-5; D gene ambiguous. Trimming removed 5 bases from V and 2 bases from J, with 13 bases in between. CDR3 length: 15 amino acids. The germline gives CDR1 SGHVS, CDR2 FQNEAQ. CDR3 amino acids: CASSPQRVGNQPQHF. The CDR3 nucleotides read TGTGCCAGCAGCCCCCAAAGGGTCGGCAATCAGCCCCAGCATTTT.

This clonotype was recorded at least ten times. The chain employs TRBV28 and TRBJ1-2, with 8 positions matching TRBD1. Germline values: CDR1 MDHEN, CDR2 SYDVKM. The CDR3 loop spans 14 amino acids. J lost 6 bases, V lost 5 bases, and 8 bases had no gene match. In DNA, the CDR3 is TGTGCCAGCAGTGGACAGGGCCTCTTTGATGGCTACACCTTC. Its protein is CASSGQGLFDGYTF.

The sample holds many counts of this clonotype. The CDR3 nucleotides read TGTGCCTGCCCTACGGACTCCAGGGCAAACTATGGCTACACCTTC. Residues: CACPTDSRANYGYTF. This chain joins TRBV30 and TRBJ1-2, with D perhaps matching TRBD1 (5 bases). The CDR3 is made up of 15 amino acids. The germline V and J ends were trimmed by 6 bases and 2 bases, with 19 bases remaining between them. Germline CDR1 is GTSNPN and CDR2 is SVGIG (reference sequence).

The chain uses TRBV12-3 or TRBV12-4 and TRBJ1-1, with 7 bases lining up with TRBD1. V lost 5 bases, J lost 1 base, and 10 bases stayed unmatched. CDR3 length: 16 amino acids. The CDR3 protein is CASSLWQGVTNTEAFF. CDR3 DNA sequence: TGTGCCAGCAGTCTATGGCAGGGGGTCACGAACACTGAAGCTTTCTTT.

This clonotype was picked up many times. This sequence joins TRBV2 and TRBJ1-2; 7 nucleotides match TRBD1. The trim removed 2 bases at V and 13 bases at J, leaving 16 bases unmatched. Germline CDR1 and CDR2: SNHLY and FYNNEI. The length of the CDR3 is 15 residues. The CDR3 DNA reads TGTGCCAGCAGTGAATGGGGGACAGATCCTCTTGAAGGCACCTTC. Translation gives CASSEWGTDPLEGTF.

This clonotype has ten or more counts. Here the CDR3 reads CASSLRLGGSPLHF. In DNA, the CDR3 is TGTGCCAGCAGTTTAAGACTGGGCGGTTCACCCCTCCACTTT. The V call is TRBV12-3 or TRBV12-4, the J call TRBJ1-6; no reliable D call. V was trimmed by 2 bases and J by 9 bases, leaving 11 bases between them. This CDR3 comprises 14 residues.

J is TRBJ2-1 and V is TRBV4-1; 7 bases are shared with TRBD1. The CDR3 length is 17 residues. CDR1 and CDR2 from the germline V gene are MGHRA and YSYEKL. The ends lost 1 base at V and 1 base at J; junction bases unmatched: 7. CDR3 in DNA: TGCGCCAGCAGCCAAGGTCCGCAGGGGGATTCCTACAATGAGCAGTTCTTC. Its translation: CASSQGPQGDSYNEQFF.

There are many counts of this clonotype. The rearrangement uses TRBV4-2 and TRBJ2-3, with 7 bases identical to TRBD2. Trimming took 1 base from V and 2 from J; bases not matched to a gene: 6. The CDR3 is 16 amino acids. CDR1 LGHNA and CDR2 YNFKEQ come from the germline V gene. DNA for the CDR3: TGTGCCAGCAGCCAAGTCCTAGCGGATAACACAGATACGCAGTATTTT. Its protein product is CASSQVLADNTDTQYF.

The chain uses TRBV25-1 and TRBJ1-2; perhaps TRBD1 as D (5 bases). CDR1 and CDR2 from the germline V gene are MGHDK and SYGVNS. The CDR3 consists of 17 residues. V was pared by 9 bases and J by 7 bases, with 30 bases between. The CDR3 DNA is TGTGCCAGGTCCTACTCCCGGGGGGGGACCCAGGCTGGTGGCTACACCTTC. Residues: CARSYSRGGTQAGGYTF.

The chain couples TRBV10-2 to TRBJ1-2; D unresolved. In germline, CDR1 is WSHSY, CDR2 SAAADI. This CDR3 spans 14 amino acids. Trimming removed 6 bases at V and 7 bases at J, with 18 bases between. CDR3 sequence reads: CASSVGEGFGGYTF. The CDR3 region has the DNA TGCGCCAGCAGCGTCGGGGAAGGATTCGGTGGCTACACCTTC.

The sample holds many counts of this clonotype. The V gene is TRBV30, the J gene TRBJ1-4, with no clear D. CDR3 length equals 13 residues. Per the germline V gene, CDR1 is GTSNPN and CDR2 is SVGIG (reference sequence). V was trimmed by 4 bases and J by 0 bases, leaving 6 bases between them. This CDR3 is CAWMSATNEKLFF. CDR3 DNA: TGTGCCTGGATGAGCGCAACTAATGAAAAACTGTTTTTT.

The table lists this clonotype with a few counts. CDR3 in DNA: TGCAGCGCCCTTCCCGGGACAGGGGGACCAGCCAAAAACATTCAGTACTTC. This codes for CSALPGTGGPAKNIQYF. The J gene is TRBJ2-4, the V gene TRBV29-1, with 11 bases that match TRBD1. The CDR3 loop spans 17 amino acids. J lost 0 bases, V lost 7 bases, and 11 bases had no gene match. In germline, CDR1 is SQVTM, CDR2 ANQGSEA.

This clonotype has ten or more counts. This chain links TRBV2 with TRBJ1-3; TRBD1 is a possible D gene (6 bases). Trimming removed 8 bases from V and 0 bases from J, with 8 bases in between. CDR1 and CDR2 from the germline V gene are SNHLY and FYNNEI. This CDR3 is 13 amino acids long. Here the CDR3 DNA reads TGTGCCAGCGGGGACAACTCTGGAAACACCATATATTTT. This gives the protein CASGDNSGNTIYF.

This clonotype was recorded many times. This chain connects TRBV28 to TRBJ1-5; 8 positions agree with TRBD1. This CDR3 has 15 amino acids. The junction had 9 bases not matched to a gene; V was cut back by 5 bases and J by 6 bases. The germline V gene has CDR1 MDHEN and CDR2 SYDVKM. DNA of the CDR3: TGTGCCAGCAGTCCGGACAGGGTTGCAAGTCAGCCCCAGCATTTT. Translation gives CASSPDRVASQPQHF. Full variable domain (remainder filled in from reference TRBV28 and TRBJ1-5): DVKVTQSSRYLVKRTGEKVFLECVQDMDHENMFWYRQDPGLGLRLIYFSYDVKMKEKGDIPEGYSVSREKKERFSLILESASTNQTSMYLCASSPDRVASQPQHFGDGTRLSIL.

This clonotype was observed at least ten times. This chain connects TRBV2 to TRBJ1-1, with D perhaps TRBD1 (5 bases). Germline CDR1 reads SNHLY; CDR2 reads FYNNEI. V lost 5 bases to trimming and J lost 1 base, with 8 bases between them. This CDR3 region has 13 residues. The CDR3 is CASSRGENTEAFF. The CDR3 DNA sequence: TGTGCCAGCAGTCGAGGGGAGAACACTGAAGCTTTCTTT. The variable domain in full, completed from reference TRBV2 and TRBJ1-1, reads EPEVTQTPSHQVTQMGQEVILRCVPISNHLYFYWYRQILGQKVEFLVSFYNNEISEKSEIFDDQFSVERPDGSNFTLKIRSTKLEDSAMYFCASSRGENTEAFFGQGTRLTVV.